What follows describes a single TCR beta chain. V lost 4 bases and J lost 0; bases outside the gene matches: 3. This CDR3 contains 17 residues. Germline V gene data show CDR1 as SGHVS and CDR2 as FNYEAQ. The data derive from a study of early T cells in non-severe SARS-CoV-2 infection. Overall study: Unsorted whole blood bulk RNA was sequenced, with unpaired chains.

Each single cDNA molecule received a unique molecular identifier. TCRdb redid the calling of the 5' RACE reads with MiXCR, one entry per CDR3 protein. Among 40,000 or so distinct CDR3 sequences listed, 11% were seen once. The sequenced material came from whole blood. V gene TRBV7-6 combines with J gene TRBJ2-1; the match to TRBD2 covers 13 bases. The TCR was taken from an adult who was a healthcare worker with PCR-confirmed SARS-CoV-2 infection or an uninfected control (not recorded which). Here the CDR3 reads CASSSRTSGSSYNEQFF. CDR3 DNA sequence: TGTGCCAGCAGCTCACGGACTAGCGGGAGCTCCTACAATGAGCAGTTCTTC.